These T cell receptor beta chains were read from a single sample in a study of blood T cell repertoires in COVID-19. The data were produced by immunoSEQ multiplex PCR, yet TCRdb's version contains in-frame clones alone and is incomplete. The data contain 240,000 or so clones, 86% of them singletons. Material for sequencing was PBMCs or T cells enriched from blood (not recorded which). These receptor sequences come from a woman aged 45-65 years who had recovered from COVID-19. CDR3s include the opening cysteine and the closing phenylalanine or tryptophan. D genes are given only for firm matches. Clone size, where shown, is once, few, many, or a class for clones that have expanded.

D	V	size	J	CDR3	DNA
TRBD2	TRBV30	.	TRBJ2-3	CAWSPTSVQGRAQYF	TGTGCCTGGAGTCCGACTAGCGTACAAGGAAGGGCGCAGTATTTT
.	TRBV3-1/TRBV3-2	once	TRBJ2-5	CASSQGPWGPWETQYF	TGTGCCAGCAGCCAAGGACCCTGGGGGCCATGGGAGACCCAGTACTTC
TRBD1	TRBV19	.	TRBJ2-6	CASSGTGLDGANVLTF	TGTGCCAGTAGTGGGACAGGGCTTGATGGGGCCAACGTCCTGACTTTC
.	TRBV28	.	TRBJ2-3	CASSLFGGAYTQYF	TGTGCCAGCAGTTTATTTGGGGGGGCATATACGCAGTATTTT
TRBD1	TRBV7-8	.	TRBJ2-1	CASSGAGQASSYNEQFF	TGTGCCAGCAGCGGAGCAGGACAGGCGAGCTCCTACAATGAGCAGTTCTTC
TRBD1	TRBV7-3	.	TRBJ1-2	CASSPQGQGALYGYTF	TGTGCCAGCAGCCCTCAGGGACAGGGAGCCCTCTATGGCTACACCTTC
.	TRBV6-5	few	TRBJ1-4	CASSYTATNEKLFF	TGTGCCAGCAGTTACACTGCCACTAATGAAAAACTGTTTTTT
TRBD1	TRBV30	.	TRBJ1-3	CAWNRGVSGNTIYF	TGTGCCTGGAACAGGGGGGTCTCTGGAAACACCATATATTTT
TRBD2	TRBV6-2/TRBV6-3	medium-sized	TRBJ2-5	CASSPGGLETQYF	TGTGCCAGCAGTCCGGGGGGGCTGGAGACCCAGTACTTC
TRBD1	TRBV5-1	.	TRBJ2-7	CASSLSGQGKGEQYF	TGCGCCAGCAGCCTATCGGGACAGGGGAAAGGAGAGCAGTACTTC
.	TRBV4-1	.	TRBJ2-7	CASSQSSGSYEQYF	TGCGCCAGCAGCCAAAGCTCGGGATCCTACGAGCAGTACTTC
TRBD1	TRBV7-9	.	TRBJ1-1	CASSLGQGTNTEAFF	TGTGCCAGCAGCTTAGGACAGGGGACGAACACTGAAGCTTTCTTT
TRBD1	TRBV18	.	TRBJ1-5	CASSPSGGAFQPQHF	TGTGCCAGCTCACCATCAGGGGGCGCCTTTCAGCCCCAGCATTTT
.	TRBV3-1/TRBV3-2	.	TRBJ1-2	CASSLRGAGGIYGYTF	TGTGCCAGCAGCCTTAGAGGGGCCGGGGGTATCTATGGCTACACCTTC
.	TRBV30	.	TRBJ1-3	CAWSESGPFGSGNTIYF	TGTGCCTGGAGTGAATCAGGGCCTTTCGGATCTGGAAACACCATATATTTT
.	TRBV10-2	.	TRBJ1-2	CASKGNGQGPRGYTF	TGCGCCAGCAAGGGAAACGGGCAGGGCCCAAGGGGCTACACCTTC
TRBD1	TRBV7-8	.	TRBJ1-5	CASSLAGTGGGQPQHF	TGTGCCAGCAGCTTAGCAGGGACAGGGGGTGGTCAGCCCCAGCATTTT
.	TRBV7-2	.	TRBJ1-6	CASSLAGQGINSPLHF	TGTGCCAGCAGCTTAGCTGGGCAGGGCATTAATTCACCCCTCCACTTT
.	TRBV11-1	.	TRBJ1-1	CASSLLGGAEAFF	TGTGCCAGCAGCTTATTGGGGGGGGCTGAAGCTTTCTTT
TRBD1	TRBV18	.	TRBJ1-3	CASSPPTGRGNTIYF	TGTGCCAGCTCACCGCCGACAGGGAGAGGAAACACCATATATTTT
.	TRBV7-9	.	TRBJ2-6	CASTLRFLGDKTGANVLTF	TGTGCCAGCACTCTCCGCTTTCTGGGGGACAAGACTGGGGCCAACGTCCTGACTTTC
TRBD1	TRBV19	.	TRBJ1-2	CASSFGTAVGNYGYTF	TGTGCCAGTAGCTTCGGGACAGCCGTGGGAAACTATGGCTACACCTTC
.	TRBV7-9	.	TRBJ2-1	CASRSYYHSYNEQFF	TGTGCCAGCAGGTCCTATTACCACTCCTACAATGAGCAGTTCTTC
TRBD2	TRBV18	.	TRBJ2-7	CASSPRTSGRAYEQYF	TGTGCCAGCTCACCACGGACTAGCGGGAGGGCCTACGAGCAGTACTTC
TRBD2	TRBV7-2	.	TRBJ2-5	CASSLRSGGETQYF	TGTGCCAGCAGCTTAAGGAGCGGGGGAGAGACCCAGTACTTC
TRBD1	TRBV4-1	.	TRBJ2-7	CASSFRTGAYEQYF	TGCGCCAGCAGCTTCCGGACAGGAGCCTACGAGCAGTACTTC
TRBD2	TRBV5-4	.	TRBJ2-7	CASSSGGLAGYYEQYF	TGTGCCAGCAGCTCGGGGGGGCTAGCGGGATACTACGAGCAGTACTTC
TRBD2	TRBV30	.	TRBJ2-1	CAWSGAGGSYNEQFF	TGTGCCTGGAGTGGGGCGGGAGGGAGTTACAATGAGCAGTTCTTC
.	TRBV4-2	.	TRBJ2-7	CASSQDRTGLYEQYF	TGTGCCAGCAGCCAAGATCGAACAGGGCTTTACGAGCAGTACTTC
.	TRBV7-8	.	TRBJ2-5	CASSLGASRETQYF	TGTGCCAGCAGCTTAGGAGCTAGTCGGGAGACCCAGTACTTC
.	TRBV5-5	.	TRBJ1-1	CASSLTRNTEAFF	TGTGCCAGCAGCCTAACCCGGAACACTGAAGCTTTCTTT
.	TRBV18	.	TRBJ2-1	CASSPSTDISYNEQFF	TGTGCCAGCTCACCAAGCACAGATATCTCCTACAATGAGCAGTTCTTC
.	TRBV28	.	TRBJ2-7	CASSLGSSSYEQYF	TGTGCCAGCAGTTTAGGTAGTAGCTCCTACGAGCAGTACTTC
.	TRBV27	.	TRBJ1-2	CASSTTPTARGYTF	TGTGCCAGCAGCACCACCCCGACAGCTAGAGGCTACACCTTC
.	TRBV6-2/TRBV6-3	.	TRBJ2-1	CASSYAGGNYNEQFF	TGTGCCAGCAGTTACGCCGGAGGGAACTACAATGAGCAGTTCTTC
.	TRBV19	few	TRBJ2-3	CASSTRLGSGSGTQYF	TGTGCCAGTAGTACCCGCTTGGGATCCGGTAGCGGTACGCAGTATTTT
TRBD2	TRBV24-1	.	TRBJ2-3	CATSEGIGRISDTQYF	TGTGCCACCAGTGAAGGAATCGGGAGGATCTCAGATACGCAGTATTTT
.	TRBV30	.	TRBJ2-7	CAWSVRGPYEQYF	TGTGCCTGGAGTGTACGTGGGCCCTACGAGCAGTACTTC
.	TRBV19	.	TRBJ1-5	CASTTQGYSNQPQHF	TGTGCCAGTACCACACAGGGCTATAGCAATCAGCCCCAGCATTTT
.	TRBV15	once	TRBJ1-1	CATSRAASTLNTEAFF	TGTGCCACCAGCAGAGCTGCGTCAACCCTGAACACTGAAGCTTTCTTT
.	TRBV7-6	.	TRBJ2-7	CASSLIGGDEQYF	TGTGCCAGCAGCTTAATTGGAGGTGACGAGCAGTACTTC
.	TRBV4-2	.	TRBJ1-4	CASSQGGTGSTNEKLFF	TGTGCCAGCAGCCAAGGGGGAACAGGCTCAACTAATGAAAAACTGTTTTTT
.	TRBV28	.	TRBJ2-1	CASSYSHLNEQFF	TGTGCCAGCAGCTACTCCCATTTGAATGAGCAGTTCTTC
.	TRBV30	.	TRBJ2-7	CAWSLTGYEQYF	TGTGCCTGGAGTCTGACGGGTTACGAGCAGTACTTC
TRBD1	TRBV29-1	.	TRBJ2-5	CSVLDRSQETQYF	TGCAGCGTCCTGGACAGGAGCCAAGAGACCCAGTACTTC
.	TRBV9	.	TRBJ1-6	CASSVLNSPLHF	TGTGCCAGCAGCGTACTTAATTCACCCCTCCACTTT
.	TRBV5-6	.	TRBJ2-7	CASSFGGALGYEQYF	TGTGCCAGCAGCTTTGGGGGGGCTCTGGGCTACGAGCAGTACTTC
.	TRBV7-9	once	TRBJ1-2	CASSYGNYGYTF	TGTGCCAGCAGCTACGGTAACTATGGCTACACCTTC
TRBD1	TRBV7-8	.	TRBJ1-1	CASSPSGGGGTEAFF	TGTGCCAGCAGCCCGTCAGGGGGCGGCGGCACTGAAGCTTTCTTT
.	TRBV2	.	TRBJ1-5	CASRAGLGGNQPQHF	TGTGCCAGCAGGGCCGGACTGGGTGGCAATCAGCCCCAGCATTTT
TRBD1	TRBV28	.	TRBJ1-6	CASSTGWGSPLHF	TGTGCCAGTTCGACAGGGTGGGGTTCACCCCTCCACTTT
.	TRBV19	.	TRBJ2-2	CASSIGDSLTGVVTGELFF	TGTGCCAGTAGTATAGGGGACAGCCTAACGGGAGTCGTCACCGGGGAGCTGTTTTTT